Given below is one TCR beta chain in context. This CDR3 is built from 18 residues. V was shortened by 2 bases and J by 4 bases, with 21 bases between the two germline ends. Before extraction, the whole blood was not fractionated, and total RNA was taken from it. This sample was taken from a study of human T cells and chemical hapten exposure. TCRdb reanalysed the 5' RACE reads using MiXCR and keeps one entry per CDR3 protein. This table holds about 81,000 distinct CDR3 sequences, 7% to 8% found once. This receptor was identified in a male donor in good health. V and J are TRBV12-3 or TRBV12-4 and TRBJ2-1; D remains unclear. CDR3 nucleotides: TGTGCCAGCAGTTTATTAGGCCACGGTCCCAGCATGTACAATGAGCAGTTCTTC. The encoded protein is CASSLLGHGPSMYNEQFF.